This T cell receptor (beta chain) comes out of a study of T cells in Graves' hyperthyroidism and ophthalmopathy. Findings of the study overall: Most thyroid-expanded clonotypes above 0.001 were also found in blood.

About this clonotype: The antigen is unknown.

Regions amplified from RNA transcripts were the TCR beta CDR3 regions. Carried out on the TCR CDR3, a first-round RT-PCR used the HTBI primer set. Each CDR3 protein is one row after TCRdb ran MiXCR on the multiplex PCR reads. The data contain approximately 520,000 distinct CDR3 sequences, roughly 24% of them singletons. Germline V gene sequence: CDR1 MGHRA, CDR2 YSYEKL. V shed 3 bases and J 6 bases; nucleotides not matched to a gene: 2. CDR3 length: 13 amino acids. The clonotype originates from a woman in her thirties with Graves' ophthalmopathy. The specimen was blood. The V call is TRBV4-1, the J call TRBJ2-7, with 10 nucleotides matching TRBD1. The CDR3 DNA reads TGCGCCAGCAGCCACCGGACAGGGGGCGAGCAGTACTTC. This sequence encodes CASSHRTGGEQYF.